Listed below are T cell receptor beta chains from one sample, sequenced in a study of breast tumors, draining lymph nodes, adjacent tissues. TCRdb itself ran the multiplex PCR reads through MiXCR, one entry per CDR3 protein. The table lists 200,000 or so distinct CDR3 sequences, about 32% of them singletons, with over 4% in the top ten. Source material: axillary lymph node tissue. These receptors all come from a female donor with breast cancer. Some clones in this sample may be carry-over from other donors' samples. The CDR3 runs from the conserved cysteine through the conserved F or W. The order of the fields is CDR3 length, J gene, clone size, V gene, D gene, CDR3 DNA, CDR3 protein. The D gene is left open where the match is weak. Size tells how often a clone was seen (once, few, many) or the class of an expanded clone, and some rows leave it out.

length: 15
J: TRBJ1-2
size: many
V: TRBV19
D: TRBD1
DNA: TGTGCCAGTAGTAAGGACAGGGGGCTCGACTATGGCTACACCTTC
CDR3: CASSKDRGLDYGYTF

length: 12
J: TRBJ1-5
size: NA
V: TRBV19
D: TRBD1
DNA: TGTGCTAGAAGGGCAGGGGGACAGCCCCAGCATTTT
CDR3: CARRAGGQPQHF

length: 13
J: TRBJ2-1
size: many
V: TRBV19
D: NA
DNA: TGTGCCAGTAGGACAGGTAGCTACAATGAGCAGTTCTTC
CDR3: CASRTGSYNEQFF

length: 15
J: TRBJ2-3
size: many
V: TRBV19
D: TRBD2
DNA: TGTGCCAGTAGTGTGCGGGAGGGCCTGGGAGATACGCAGTATTTT
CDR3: CASSVREGLGDTQYF

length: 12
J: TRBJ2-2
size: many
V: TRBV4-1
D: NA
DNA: TGCGCCAGCAGCCCTAGCACCGGGGAGCTGTTTTTT
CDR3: CASSPSTGELFF

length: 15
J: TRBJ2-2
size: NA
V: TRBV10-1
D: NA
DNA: TGCGCCAGCAGTAAAGGGGGTTCGGACACCGGGGAGCTGTTTTTT
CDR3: CASSKGGSDTGELFF

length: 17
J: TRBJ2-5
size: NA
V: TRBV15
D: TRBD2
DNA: TGTGCCACCAGCAGGGCTCCTGGGGGAGGGCCGGGAGAGACCCAGTACTTC
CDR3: CATSRAPGGGPGETQYF

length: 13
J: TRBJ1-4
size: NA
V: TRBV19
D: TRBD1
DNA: TGTGCCAGTAGCTCCGACAGGGATGAAAAACTGTTTTTT
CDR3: CASSSDRDEKLFF

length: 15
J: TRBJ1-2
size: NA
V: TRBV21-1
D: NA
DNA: TGTGCCAGCAGCAACCATTCACAGGCCAACTATGGCTACACCTTC
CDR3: CASSNHSQANYGYTF

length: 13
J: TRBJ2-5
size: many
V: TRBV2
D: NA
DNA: TGTGCCAGCAGTGGAGAGAGCTTGGAGACCCAGTACTTC
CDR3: CASSGESLETQYF

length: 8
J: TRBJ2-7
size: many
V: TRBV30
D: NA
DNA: NA
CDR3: CARGHLRF

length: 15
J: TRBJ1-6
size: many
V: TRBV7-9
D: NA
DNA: TGTGCCAGCAGCTTAGAACAAGCCTATAATTCACCCCTCCACTTT
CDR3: CASSLEQAYNSPLHF

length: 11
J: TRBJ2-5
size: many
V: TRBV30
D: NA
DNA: TGTGCCTGGAGCGGCCTGGAGACCCAGTACTTC
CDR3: CAWSGLETQYF

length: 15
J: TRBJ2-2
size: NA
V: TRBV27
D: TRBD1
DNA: TGTGCCAGCAGTCGCAGGGGGTTGGACACCGGGGAGCTGTCTTTT
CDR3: CASSRRGLDTGELSF

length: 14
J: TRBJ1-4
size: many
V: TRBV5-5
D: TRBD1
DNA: TGTGCCAGCAGCTGGACAGGGCAAGGCGAAAAACTGTTTTTT
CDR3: CASSWTGQGEKLFF

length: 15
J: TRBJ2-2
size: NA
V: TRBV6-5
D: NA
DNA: TGTGCCAGCAGTTACCGGGACAAGAACACCGGGGAGCTGTTTTTT
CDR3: CASSYRDKNTGELFF

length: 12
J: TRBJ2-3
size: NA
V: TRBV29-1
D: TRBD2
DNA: TGCAGCGGGGGGGGTGGATTAGGTACGCAGTATTTT
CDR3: CSGGGGLGTQYF

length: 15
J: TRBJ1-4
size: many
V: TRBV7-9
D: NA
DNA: TGTGCCAGCAGCCCCCGGGCCCTCTCGAAGGAAAAACTGTTTTTT
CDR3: CASSPRALSKEKLFF

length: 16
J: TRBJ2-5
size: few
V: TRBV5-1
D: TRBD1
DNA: TGCGCCAGCAGCCTGGGACAGGGCAATACCCAAGAGACCCAGTACTTC
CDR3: CASSLGQGNTQETQYF

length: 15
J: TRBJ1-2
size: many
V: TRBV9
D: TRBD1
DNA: TGTGCCAGCAGCGTGACAGGGGGATCCAACTATGGCTACACCTTC
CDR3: CASSVTGGSNYGYTF

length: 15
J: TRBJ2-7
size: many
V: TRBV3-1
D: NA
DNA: TGTGCCAGCAGCCTTAGGCAGTCCTTCTCCTACGAGCAGTACTTC
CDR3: CASSLRQSFSYEQYF

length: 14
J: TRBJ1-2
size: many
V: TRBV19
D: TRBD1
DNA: TGTGCCAGTAGACCCAGGGGGCAGATCTATGGCTACACCTTC
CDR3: CASRPRGQIYGYTF

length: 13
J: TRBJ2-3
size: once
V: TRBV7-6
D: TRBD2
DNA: TGTGCCAGCGCTAGCGGGGATCGAAATACGCAGTATTTT
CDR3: CASASGDRNTQYF

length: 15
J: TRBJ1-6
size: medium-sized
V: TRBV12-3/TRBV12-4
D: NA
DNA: TGTGCCAGCACCCGGAGGGGGTCGGACAATTCACCCCTCCACTTT
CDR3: CASTRRGSDNSPLHF

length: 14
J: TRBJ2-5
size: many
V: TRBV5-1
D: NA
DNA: TGCGCCAGCGGCCGATTGGGGGGAGGAGAGACCCAGTACTTC
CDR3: CASGRLGGGETQYF

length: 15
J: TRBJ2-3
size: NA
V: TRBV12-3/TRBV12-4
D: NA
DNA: TGTGCCAGCACCTTCGTTACCCATCTCGCAGATACGCAGTATTTT
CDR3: CASTFVTHLADTQYF

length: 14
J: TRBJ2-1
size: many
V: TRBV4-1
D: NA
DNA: TGCGCCAGCAGCCAAGAGTGGGGGCCCAATGAGCAGTTCTTC
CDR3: CASSQEWGPNEQFF

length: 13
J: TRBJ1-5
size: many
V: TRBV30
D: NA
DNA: TGTGCCTGGAGTGGGGCCAGCAATCAGCCCCAGCATTTT
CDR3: CAWSGASNQPQHF

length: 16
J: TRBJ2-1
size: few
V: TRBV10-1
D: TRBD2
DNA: TGCGCCAGCAGTGAGGCTAGCGGGAGAAGCTACAATGAGCAGTTCTTC
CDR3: CASSEASGRSYNEQFF

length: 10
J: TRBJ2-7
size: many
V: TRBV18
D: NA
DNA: TGTGCCAGCTCAAAGCCCGAGCAGTACTTC
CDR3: CASSKPEQYF

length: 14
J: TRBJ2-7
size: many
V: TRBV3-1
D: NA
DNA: TGTGCCAGCAGCCCTACAGGGACAACTTACGAGCAGTACTTC
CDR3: CASSPTGTTYEQYF

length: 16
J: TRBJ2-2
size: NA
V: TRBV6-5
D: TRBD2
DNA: TGTGCCAGCAGTCACTCCGGACTAGCTGGCGCCGGGGAGCTGTTTTTT
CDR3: CASSHSGLAGAGELFF

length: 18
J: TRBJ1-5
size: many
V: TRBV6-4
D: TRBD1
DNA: TGTGCCAGCAGTGAGAAAAGGTCGGCAGGGGGCAGCAATCAGCCCCAGCATTTT
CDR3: CASSEKRSAGGSNQPQHF

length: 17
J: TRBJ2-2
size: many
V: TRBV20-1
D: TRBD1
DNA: TGCAGTGCTAGAGACCCAGGGGGCGGAATACGGGCCGGGGAGCTGTTTTTT
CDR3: CSARDPGGGIRAGELFF

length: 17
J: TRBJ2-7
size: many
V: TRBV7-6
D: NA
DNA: TGTGCCAGCAGCCCCAGCGGTAGGGGCGGCTTCTCCTACGAGCAGTACTTC
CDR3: CASSPSGRGGFSYEQYF

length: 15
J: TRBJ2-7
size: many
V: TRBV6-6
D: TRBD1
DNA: TGTGCCAGCAGTTACAGGACAGGGGGCAACTACGAGCAGTACTTC
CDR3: CASSYRTGGNYEQYF

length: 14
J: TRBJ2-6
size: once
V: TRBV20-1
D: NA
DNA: TGCAGTGCTAAGTTTACAGGAACAATGAACACTGAAGCTTTC
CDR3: CSAKFTGTMNTEAF

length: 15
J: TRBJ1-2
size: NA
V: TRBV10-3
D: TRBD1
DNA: TGTGCCATCAGTGAGGTGGGACAGCCCTTTTATGGCTACACCTTC
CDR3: CAISEVGQPFYGYTF

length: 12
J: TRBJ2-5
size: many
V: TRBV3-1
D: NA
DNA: TGTGCCAGCAGCCAGGTTCCGAAGACCCAGTACTTC
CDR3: CASSQVPKTQYF

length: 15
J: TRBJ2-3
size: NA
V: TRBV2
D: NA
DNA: TGTGCCAGCAGCGGTACTAGGGTCGGCTACAATGAGCAGTATTTT
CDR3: CASSGTRVGYNEQYF

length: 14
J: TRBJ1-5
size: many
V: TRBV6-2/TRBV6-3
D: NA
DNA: TGTGCCAGCAGTTACGAGGTCGGCAATCAGCCCCAGCATTTT
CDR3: CASSYEVGNQPQHF

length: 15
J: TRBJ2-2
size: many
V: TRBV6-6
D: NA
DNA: TGTGCCAGCAGTTACTCGAAAGCTAGGGGCGGGGAGCTGTTTTTT
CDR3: CASSYSKARGGELFF

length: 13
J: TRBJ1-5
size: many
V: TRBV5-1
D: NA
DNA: TGCGCCAGCAGCCTAAACGGTGATCAGCCCCAGCATTTT
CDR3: CASSLNGDQPQHF

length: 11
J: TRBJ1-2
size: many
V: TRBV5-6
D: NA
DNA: TGTGCCAGCACCCACCAACATGGCTACACCTTC
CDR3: CASTHQHGYTF

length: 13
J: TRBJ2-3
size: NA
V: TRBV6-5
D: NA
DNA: TGTGCCGGCACCAACCCGACGGCAGATACGCAGTATTTT
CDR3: CAGTNPTADTQYF